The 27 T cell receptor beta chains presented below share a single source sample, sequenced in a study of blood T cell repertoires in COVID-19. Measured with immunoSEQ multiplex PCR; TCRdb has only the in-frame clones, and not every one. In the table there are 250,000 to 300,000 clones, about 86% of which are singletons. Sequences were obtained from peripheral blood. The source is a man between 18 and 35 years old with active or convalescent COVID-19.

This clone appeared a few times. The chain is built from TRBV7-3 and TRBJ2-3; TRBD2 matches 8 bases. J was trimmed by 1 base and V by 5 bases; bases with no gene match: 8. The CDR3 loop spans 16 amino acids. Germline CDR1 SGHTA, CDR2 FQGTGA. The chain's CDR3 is CASSLRGGAGTDTQYF. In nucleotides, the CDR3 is TGTGCCAGCAGCCTTCGGGGGGGCGCGGGCACAGATACGCAGTATTTT.

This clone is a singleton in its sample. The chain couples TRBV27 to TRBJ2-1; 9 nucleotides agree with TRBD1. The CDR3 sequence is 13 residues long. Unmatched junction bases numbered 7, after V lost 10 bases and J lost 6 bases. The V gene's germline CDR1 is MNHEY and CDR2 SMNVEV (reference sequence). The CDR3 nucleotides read TGTGCCACCACAGGGGGCGGGATCAATGAGCAGTTCTTC. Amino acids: CATTGGGINEQFF.

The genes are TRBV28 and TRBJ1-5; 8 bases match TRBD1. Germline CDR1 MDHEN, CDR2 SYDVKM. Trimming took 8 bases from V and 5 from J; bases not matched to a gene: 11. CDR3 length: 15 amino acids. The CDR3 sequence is CASLNADRADQPQHF. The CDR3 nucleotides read TGTGCCAGCTTAAACGCGGACAGGGCAGATCAGCCCCAGCATTTT.

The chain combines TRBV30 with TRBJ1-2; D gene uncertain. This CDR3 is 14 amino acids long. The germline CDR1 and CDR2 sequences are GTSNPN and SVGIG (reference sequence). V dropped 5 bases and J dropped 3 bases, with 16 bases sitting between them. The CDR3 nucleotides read TGTGCCTGGGAGGCACCGCGGGGATACTATGGCTACACCTTC. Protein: CAWEAPRGYYGYTF.

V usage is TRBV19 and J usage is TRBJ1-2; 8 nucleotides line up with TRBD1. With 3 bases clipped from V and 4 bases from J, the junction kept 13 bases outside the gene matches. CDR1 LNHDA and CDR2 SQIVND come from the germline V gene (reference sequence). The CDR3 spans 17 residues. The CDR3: CASSMLAGGARFYGYTF. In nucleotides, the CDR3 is TGTGCCAGTAGTATGCTGGCAGGGGGCGCGAGATTCTATGGCTACACCTTC.

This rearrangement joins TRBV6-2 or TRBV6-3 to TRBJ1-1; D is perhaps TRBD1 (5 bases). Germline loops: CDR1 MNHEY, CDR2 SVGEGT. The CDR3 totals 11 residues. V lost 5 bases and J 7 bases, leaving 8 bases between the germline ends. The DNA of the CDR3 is TGTGCCAGCAGTAATCAGGGTGAAGCTTTCTTT. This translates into CASSNQGEAFF.

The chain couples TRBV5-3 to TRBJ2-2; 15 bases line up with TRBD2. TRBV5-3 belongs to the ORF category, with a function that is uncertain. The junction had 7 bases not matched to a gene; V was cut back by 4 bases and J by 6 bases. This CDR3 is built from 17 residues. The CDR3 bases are TGTGCCAGAAGCGCGGGGACTAGCGGGGGGTTCGCCGGGGAGCTGTTTTTT. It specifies CARSAGTSGGFAGELFF.

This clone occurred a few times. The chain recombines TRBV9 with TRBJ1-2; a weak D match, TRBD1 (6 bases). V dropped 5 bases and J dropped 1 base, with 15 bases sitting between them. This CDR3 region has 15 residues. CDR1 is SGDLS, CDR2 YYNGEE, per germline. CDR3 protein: CASSASYRDNYGYTF. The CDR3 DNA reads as TGTGCCAGCAGTGCATCCTACAGGGATAACTATGGCTACACCTTC.

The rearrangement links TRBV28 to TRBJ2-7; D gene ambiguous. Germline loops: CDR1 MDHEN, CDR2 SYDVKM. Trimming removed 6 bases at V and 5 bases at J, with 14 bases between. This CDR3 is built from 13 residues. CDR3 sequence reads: CASSLTHINEQYF. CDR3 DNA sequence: TGTGCCAGCAGCTTGACACATATCAACGAGCAGTACTTC. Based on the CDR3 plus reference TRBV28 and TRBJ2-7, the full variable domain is DVKVTQSSRYLVKRTGEKVFLECVQDMDHENMFWYRQDPGLGLRLIYFSYDVKMKEKGDIPEGYSVSREKKERFSLILESASTNQTSMYLCASSLTHINEQYFGPGTRLTVT.

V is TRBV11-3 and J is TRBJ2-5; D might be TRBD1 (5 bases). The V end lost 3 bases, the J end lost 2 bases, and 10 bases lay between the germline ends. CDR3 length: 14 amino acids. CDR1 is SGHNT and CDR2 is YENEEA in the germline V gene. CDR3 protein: CASSFQGTQETQYF. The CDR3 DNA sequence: TGTGCCAGCAGCTTTCAGGGCACACAAGAGACCCAGTACTTC.

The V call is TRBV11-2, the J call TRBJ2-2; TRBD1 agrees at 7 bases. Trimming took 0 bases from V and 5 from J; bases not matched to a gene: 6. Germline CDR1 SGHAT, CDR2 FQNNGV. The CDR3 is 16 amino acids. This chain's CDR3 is CASSLDGTDNTGELFF. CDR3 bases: TGTGCCAGCAGCTTAGACGGGACAGACAATACCGGGGAGCTGTTTTTT.

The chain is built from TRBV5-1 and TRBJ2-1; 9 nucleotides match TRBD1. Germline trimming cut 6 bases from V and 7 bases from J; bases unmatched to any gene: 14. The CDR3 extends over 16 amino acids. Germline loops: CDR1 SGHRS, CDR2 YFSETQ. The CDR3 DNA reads TGCGCCAGCACTCCCTGGGGACAGGGCGAAGGAAATGAGCAGTTCTTC. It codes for CASTPWGQGEGNEQFF.

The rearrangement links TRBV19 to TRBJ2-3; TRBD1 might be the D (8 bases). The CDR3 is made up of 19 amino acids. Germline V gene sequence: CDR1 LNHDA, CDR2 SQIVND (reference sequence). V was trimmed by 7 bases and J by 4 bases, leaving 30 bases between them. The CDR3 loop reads CASNSQGDLAGVKADTQYF. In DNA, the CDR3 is TGTGCCAGTAACTCACAGGGGGACTTGGCGGGGGTTAAGGCAGATACGCAGTATTTT.

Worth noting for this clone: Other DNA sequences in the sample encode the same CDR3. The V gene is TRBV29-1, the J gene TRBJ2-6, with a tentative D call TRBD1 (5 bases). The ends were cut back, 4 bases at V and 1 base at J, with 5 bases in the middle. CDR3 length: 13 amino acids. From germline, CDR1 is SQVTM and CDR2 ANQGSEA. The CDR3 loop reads CSVAGSGANVLTF. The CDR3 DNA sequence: TGCAGCGTTGCAGGGTCTGGGGCCAACGTCCTGACTTTC.

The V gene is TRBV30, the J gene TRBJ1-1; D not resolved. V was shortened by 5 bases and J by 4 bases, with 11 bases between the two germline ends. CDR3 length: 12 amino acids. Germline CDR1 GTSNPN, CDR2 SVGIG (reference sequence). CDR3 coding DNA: TGTGCCTGGTCCCCGGTGAGCACTGAAGCTTTCTTT. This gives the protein CAWSPVSTEAFF.

The CDR3 DNA is TGTGCCAGCAGCTCAATCTGGGAGGGTGGGTTTGTTACTGAAGCTTTCTTT. Its protein is CASSSIWEGGFVTEAFF. V gene TRBV7-9 combines with J gene TRBJ1-1; no reliable D call. Trimming shortened V by 4 bases and J by 5 bases, and 23 bases separated the two germline ends. Germline V gene lookup returns CDR1 SEHNR and CDR2 FQNEAQ (reference sequence). The CDR3 is made up of 17 amino acids.

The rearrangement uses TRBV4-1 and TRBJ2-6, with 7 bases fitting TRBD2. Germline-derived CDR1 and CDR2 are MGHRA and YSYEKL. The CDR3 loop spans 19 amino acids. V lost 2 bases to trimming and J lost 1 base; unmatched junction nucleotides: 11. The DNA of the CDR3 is TGCGCCAGCAGCCAACCCCGTGGACTAGAGGGGTCTGGGGCCAACGTCCTGACTTTC. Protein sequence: CASSQPRGLEGSGANVLTF.

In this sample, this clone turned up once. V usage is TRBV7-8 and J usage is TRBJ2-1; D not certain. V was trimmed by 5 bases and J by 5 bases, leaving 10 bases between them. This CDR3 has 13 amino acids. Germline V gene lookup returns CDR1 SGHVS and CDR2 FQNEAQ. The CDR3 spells CASSPEMHNEQFF. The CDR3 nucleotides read TGTGCCAGCAGCCCCGAGATGCACAATGAGCAGTTCTTC.

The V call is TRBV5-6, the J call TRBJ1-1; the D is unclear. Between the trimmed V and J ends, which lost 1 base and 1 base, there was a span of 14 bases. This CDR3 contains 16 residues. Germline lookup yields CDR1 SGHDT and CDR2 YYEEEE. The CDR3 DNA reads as TGTGCCAGCAGCTTGAGAGAAGGACGGGAGAACACTGAAGCTTTCTTT. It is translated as CASSLREGRENTEAFF.

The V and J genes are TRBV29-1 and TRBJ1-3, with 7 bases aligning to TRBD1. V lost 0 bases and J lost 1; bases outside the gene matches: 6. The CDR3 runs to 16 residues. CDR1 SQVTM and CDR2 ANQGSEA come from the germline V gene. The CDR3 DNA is TGCAGCGTTGAAGATTTTGGGACAGTTTCTGGAAACACCATATATTTT. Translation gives CSVEDFGTVSGNTIYF.

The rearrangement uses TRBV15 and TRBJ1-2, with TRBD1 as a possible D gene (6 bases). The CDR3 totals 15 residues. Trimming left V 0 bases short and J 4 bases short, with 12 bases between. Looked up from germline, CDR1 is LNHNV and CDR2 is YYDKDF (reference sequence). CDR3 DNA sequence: TGTGCCACCAGCAGAGATCGTCAGGGGTTCTATGGCTACACCTTC. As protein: CATSRDRQGFYGYTF.

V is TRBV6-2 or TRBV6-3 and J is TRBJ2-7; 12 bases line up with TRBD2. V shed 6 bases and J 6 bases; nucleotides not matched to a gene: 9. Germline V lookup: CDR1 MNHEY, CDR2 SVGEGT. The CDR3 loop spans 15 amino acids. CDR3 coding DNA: TGTGCCAGCAGCATTACTAGCGGGAGGTTAGGCGAGCAGTACTTC. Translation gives CASSITSGRLGEQYF.

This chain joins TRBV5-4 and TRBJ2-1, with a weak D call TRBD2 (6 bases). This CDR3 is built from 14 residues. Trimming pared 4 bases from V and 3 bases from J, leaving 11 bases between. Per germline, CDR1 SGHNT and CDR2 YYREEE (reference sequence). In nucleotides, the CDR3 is TGTGCCAGCAGCCCGGGAGACTACTACAATGAGCAGTTCTTC. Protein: CASSPGDYYNEQFF.

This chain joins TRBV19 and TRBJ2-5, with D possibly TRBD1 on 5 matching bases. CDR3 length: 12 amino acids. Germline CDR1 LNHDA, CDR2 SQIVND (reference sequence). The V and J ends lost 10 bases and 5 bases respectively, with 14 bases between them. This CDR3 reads CAIPSRAETQYF. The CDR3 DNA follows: TGTGCCATACCCAGCAGGGCTGAGACCCAGTACTTC.

The DNA for the CDR3 is TGTGCCAGCTCACCTTCCGGGAACACTGAAGCTTTCTTT. Protein product: CASSPSGNTEAFF. This sequence joins TRBV18 and TRBJ1-1; D call uncertain. CDR1 KGHSH and CDR2 LQKENI come from the germline V gene. This CDR3 has 13 residues. V shed 3 bases and J shed 1 base, with 6 bases lying between them.

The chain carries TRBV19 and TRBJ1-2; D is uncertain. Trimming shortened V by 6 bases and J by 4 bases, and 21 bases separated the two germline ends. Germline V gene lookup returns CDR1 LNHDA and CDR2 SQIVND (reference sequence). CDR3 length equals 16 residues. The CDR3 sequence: CASRITADTLLYGYTF. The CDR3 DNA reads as TGTGCCAGTAGGATAACGGCAGACACTCTCCTCTATGGCTACACCTTC.

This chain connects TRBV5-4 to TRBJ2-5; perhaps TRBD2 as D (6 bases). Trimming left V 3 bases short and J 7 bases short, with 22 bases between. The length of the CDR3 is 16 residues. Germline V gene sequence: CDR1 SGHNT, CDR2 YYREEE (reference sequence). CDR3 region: CASSWSRAGWTGTQYF. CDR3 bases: TGTGCCAGCAGCTGGTCACGCGCGGGGTGGACGGGGACCCAGTACTTC. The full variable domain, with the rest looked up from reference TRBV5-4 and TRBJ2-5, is ETGVTQSPTHLIKTRGQQVTLRCSSQSGHNTVSWYQQALGQGPQFIFQYYREEENGRGNFPPRFSGLQFPNYSSELNVNALELDDSALYLCASSWSRAGWTGTQYFGPGTRLLVL.